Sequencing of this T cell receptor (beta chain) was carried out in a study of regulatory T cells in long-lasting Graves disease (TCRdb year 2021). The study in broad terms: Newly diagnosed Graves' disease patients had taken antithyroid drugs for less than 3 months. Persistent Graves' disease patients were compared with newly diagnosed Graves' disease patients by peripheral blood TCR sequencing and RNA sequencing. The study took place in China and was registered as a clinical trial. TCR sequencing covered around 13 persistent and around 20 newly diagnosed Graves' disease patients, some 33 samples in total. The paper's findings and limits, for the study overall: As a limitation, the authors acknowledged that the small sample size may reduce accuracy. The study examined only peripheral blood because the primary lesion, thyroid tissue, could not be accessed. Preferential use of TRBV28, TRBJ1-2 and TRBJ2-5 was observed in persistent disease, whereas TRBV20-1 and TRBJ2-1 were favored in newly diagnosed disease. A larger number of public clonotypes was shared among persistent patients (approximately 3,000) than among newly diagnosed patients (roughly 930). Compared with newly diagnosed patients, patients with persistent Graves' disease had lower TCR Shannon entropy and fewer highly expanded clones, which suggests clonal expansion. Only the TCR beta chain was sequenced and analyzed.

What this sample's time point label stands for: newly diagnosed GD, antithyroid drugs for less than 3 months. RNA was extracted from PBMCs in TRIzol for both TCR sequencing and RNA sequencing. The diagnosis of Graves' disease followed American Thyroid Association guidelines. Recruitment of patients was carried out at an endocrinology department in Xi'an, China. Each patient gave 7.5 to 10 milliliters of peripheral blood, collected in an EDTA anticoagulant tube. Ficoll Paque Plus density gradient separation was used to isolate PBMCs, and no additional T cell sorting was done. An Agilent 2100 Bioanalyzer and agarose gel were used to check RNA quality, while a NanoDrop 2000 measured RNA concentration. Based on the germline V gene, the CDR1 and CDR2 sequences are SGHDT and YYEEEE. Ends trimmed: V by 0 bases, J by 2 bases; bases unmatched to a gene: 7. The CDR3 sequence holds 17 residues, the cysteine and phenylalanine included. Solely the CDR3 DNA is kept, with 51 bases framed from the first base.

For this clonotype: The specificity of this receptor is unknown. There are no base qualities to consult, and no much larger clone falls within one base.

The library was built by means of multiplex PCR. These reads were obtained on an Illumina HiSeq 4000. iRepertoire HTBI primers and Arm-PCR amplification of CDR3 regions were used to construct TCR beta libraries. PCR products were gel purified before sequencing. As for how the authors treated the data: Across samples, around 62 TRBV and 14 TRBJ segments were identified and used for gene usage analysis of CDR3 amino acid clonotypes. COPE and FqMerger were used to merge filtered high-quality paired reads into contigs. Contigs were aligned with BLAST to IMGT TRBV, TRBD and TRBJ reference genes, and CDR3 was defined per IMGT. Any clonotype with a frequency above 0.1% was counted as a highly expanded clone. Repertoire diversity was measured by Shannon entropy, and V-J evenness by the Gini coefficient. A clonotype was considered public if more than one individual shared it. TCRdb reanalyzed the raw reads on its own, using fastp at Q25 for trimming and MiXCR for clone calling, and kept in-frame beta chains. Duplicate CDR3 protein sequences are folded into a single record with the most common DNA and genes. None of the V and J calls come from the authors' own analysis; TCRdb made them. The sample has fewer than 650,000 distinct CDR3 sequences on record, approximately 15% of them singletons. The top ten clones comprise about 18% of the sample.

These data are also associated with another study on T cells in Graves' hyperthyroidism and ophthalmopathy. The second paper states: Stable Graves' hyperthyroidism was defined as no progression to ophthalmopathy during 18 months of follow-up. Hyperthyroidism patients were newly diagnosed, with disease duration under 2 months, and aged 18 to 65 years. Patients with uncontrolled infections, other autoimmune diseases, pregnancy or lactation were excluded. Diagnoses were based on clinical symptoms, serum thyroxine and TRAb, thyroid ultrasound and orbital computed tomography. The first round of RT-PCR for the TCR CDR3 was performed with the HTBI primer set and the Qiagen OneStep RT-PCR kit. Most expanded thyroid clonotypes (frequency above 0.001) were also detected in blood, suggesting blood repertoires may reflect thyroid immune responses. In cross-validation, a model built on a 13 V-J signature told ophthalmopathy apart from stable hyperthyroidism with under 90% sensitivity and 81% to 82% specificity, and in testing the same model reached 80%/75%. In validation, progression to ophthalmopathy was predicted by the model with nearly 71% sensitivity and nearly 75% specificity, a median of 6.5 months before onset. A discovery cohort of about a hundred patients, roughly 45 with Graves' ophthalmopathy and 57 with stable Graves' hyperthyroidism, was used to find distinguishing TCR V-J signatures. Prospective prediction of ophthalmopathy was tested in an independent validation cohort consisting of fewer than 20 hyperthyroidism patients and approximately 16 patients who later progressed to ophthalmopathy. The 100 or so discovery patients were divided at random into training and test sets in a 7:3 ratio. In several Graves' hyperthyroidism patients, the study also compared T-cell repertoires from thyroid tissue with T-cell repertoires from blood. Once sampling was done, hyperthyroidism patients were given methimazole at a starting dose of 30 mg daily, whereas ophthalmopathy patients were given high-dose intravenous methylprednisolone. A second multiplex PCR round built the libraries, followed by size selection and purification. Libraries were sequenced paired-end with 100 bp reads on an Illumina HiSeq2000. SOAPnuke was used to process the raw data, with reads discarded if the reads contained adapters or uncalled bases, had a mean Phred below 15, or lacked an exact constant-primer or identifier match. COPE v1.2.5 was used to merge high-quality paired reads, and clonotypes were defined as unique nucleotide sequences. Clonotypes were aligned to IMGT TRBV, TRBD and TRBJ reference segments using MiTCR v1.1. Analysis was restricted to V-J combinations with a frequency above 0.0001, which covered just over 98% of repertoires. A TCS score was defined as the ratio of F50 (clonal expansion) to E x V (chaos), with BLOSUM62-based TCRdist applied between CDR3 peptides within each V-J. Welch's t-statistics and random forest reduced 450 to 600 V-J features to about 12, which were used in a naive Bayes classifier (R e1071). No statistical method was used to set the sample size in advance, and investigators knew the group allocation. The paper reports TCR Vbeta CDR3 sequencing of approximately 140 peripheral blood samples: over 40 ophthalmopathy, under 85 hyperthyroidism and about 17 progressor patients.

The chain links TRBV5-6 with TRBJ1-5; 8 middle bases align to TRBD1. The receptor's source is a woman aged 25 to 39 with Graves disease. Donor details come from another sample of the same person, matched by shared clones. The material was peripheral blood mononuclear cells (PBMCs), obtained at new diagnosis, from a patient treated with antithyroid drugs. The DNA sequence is TGTGCCAGCAGCTTGGGGGGGGCAGGGGGCGGCAATCAGCCCCAGCATTTT. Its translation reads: CASSLGGAGGGNQPQHF.